What follows describes a single T cell receptor beta chain. Its target is unknown. The CDR3 runs 12 residues. Germline V gene sequence: CDR1 SGHRS, CDR2 YFSETQ. The trim removed 4 bases at V and 10 bases at J, leaving 5 bases unmatched. Included in the TCR beta cDNA libraries were unique molecular identifiers. MiXCR was run by TCRdb on the PCR reads, yielding one entry per CDR3 protein. Here the sample spans 450,000 to 700,000 distinct CDR3 sequences, roughly two fifths being singletons. The entry originates in a study of post-analysis software for immune sequencing data. Whole-study findings and limits: Relative to controls, patients had about 5 TRBV segments at higher frequency, with TRBV5-6, TRBV5-1 and TRBV20-1 among these. F-measure co-clustering was strong for batch-matched samples.

What was sequenced was blood. This TCR came from a girl aged 10-17 years with multiple sclerosis. The rearrangement joins TRBV5-1 to TRBJ2-1; 7 bases align to TRBD1. The CDR3 is CASSQGDREQFF. The DNA of the CDR3 is TGCGCCAGCAGCCAAGGGGACAGAGAGCAGTTCTTC.